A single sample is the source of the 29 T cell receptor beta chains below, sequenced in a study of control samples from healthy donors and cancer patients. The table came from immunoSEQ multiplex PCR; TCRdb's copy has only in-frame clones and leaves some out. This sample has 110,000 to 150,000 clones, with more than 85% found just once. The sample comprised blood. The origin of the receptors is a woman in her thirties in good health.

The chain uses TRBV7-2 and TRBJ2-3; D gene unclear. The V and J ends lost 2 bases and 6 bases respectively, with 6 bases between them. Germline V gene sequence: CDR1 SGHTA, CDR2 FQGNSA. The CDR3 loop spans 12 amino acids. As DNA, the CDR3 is TGTGCCAGCAGCTTAACCTGGGATACGCAGTATTTT. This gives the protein CASSLTWDTQYF. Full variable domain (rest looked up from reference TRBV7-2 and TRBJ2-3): GAGVSQSPSNKVTEKGKDVELRCDPISGHTALYWYRQSLGQGLEFLIYFQGNSAPDKSGLPSDRFSAERTGGSVSTLTIQRTQQEDSAVYLCASSLTWDTQYFGPGTRLTVL.

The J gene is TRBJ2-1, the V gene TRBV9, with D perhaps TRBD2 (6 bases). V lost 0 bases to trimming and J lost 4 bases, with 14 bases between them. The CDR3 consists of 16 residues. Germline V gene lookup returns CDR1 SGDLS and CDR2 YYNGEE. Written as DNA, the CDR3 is TGTGCCAGCAGCGTAGGGCAAGCGGGCTATTACAATGAGCAGTTCTTC. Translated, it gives CASSVGQAGYYNEQFF.

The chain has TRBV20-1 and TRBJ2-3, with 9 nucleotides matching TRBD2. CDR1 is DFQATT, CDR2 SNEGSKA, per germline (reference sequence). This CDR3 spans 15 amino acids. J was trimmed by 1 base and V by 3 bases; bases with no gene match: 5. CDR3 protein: CSASLREGRTDTQYF. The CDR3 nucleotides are TGCAGTGCTAGTTTGCGGGAGGGCCGCACAGATACGCAGTATTTT.

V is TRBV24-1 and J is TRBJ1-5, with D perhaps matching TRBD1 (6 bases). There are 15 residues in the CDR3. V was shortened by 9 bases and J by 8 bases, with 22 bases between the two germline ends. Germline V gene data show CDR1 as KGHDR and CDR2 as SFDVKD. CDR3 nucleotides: TGTGCCACCTACCCGGCGGGGGCGCGCTTGGAGCCCCAGCATTTT. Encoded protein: CATYPAGARLEPQHF.

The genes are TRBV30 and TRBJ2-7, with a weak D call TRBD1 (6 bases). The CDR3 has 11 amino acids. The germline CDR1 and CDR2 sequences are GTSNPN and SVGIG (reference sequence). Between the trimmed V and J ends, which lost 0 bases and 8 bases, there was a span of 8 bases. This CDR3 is CAWSVQGQQYF. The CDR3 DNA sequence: TGTGCCTGGAGTGTACAGGGACAGCAGTACTTC.

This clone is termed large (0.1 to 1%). The DNA for the CDR3 is TGTGCCAGCAGCCTCGACAGGGGGATCTACGAGCAGTACTTC. It yields the protein CASSLDRGIYEQYF. V usage is TRBV27 and J usage is TRBJ2-7, with 9 bases fitting TRBD1. The germline V gene has CDR1 MNHEY and CDR2 SMNVEV (reference sequence). This CDR3 has 14 residues. Trimming cost V 6 bases and J 3 bases; bases outside gene matches: 6.

CDR3 sequence reads: CASSLNGVRTTGELFF. CDR3 coding DNA: TGTGCCAGCAGCTTAAATGGGGTTAGGACCACCGGGGAGCTGTTTTTT. The chain uses TRBV7-2 and TRBJ2-2; no clear D gene. Germline values: CDR1 SGHTA, CDR2 FQGNSA. The CDR3 runs to 16 residues. V shed 2 bases and J shed 4 bases, with 14 bases lying between them.

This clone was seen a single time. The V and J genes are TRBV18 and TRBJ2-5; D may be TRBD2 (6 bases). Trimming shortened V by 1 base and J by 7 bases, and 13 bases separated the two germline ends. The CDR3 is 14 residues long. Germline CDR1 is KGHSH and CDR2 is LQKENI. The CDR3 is CASSPREAVGTQYF. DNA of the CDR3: TGTGCCAGCTCACCACGGGAGGCAGTGGGGACCCAGTACTTC.

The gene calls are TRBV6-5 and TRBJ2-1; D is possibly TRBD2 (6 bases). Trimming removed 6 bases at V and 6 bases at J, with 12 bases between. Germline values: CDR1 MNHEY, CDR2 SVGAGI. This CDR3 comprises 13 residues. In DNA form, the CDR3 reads TGTGCCAGCAGACCGACTAGTCCCAATGAGCAGTTCTTC. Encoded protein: CASRPTSPNEQFF.

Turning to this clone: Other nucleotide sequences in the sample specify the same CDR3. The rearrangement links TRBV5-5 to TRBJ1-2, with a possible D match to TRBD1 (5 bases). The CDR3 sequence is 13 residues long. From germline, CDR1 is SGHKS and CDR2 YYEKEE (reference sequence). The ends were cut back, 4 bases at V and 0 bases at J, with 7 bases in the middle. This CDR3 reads CASSLGPNYGYTF. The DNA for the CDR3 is TGTGCCAGCAGCCTGGGACCTAACTATGGCTACACCTTC. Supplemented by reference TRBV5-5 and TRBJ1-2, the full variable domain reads DAGVTQSPTHLIKTRGQQVTLRCSPISGHKSVSWYQQVLGQGPQFIFQYYEKEERGRGNFPDRFSARQFPNYSSELNVNALLLGDSALYLCASSLGPNYGYTFGSGTRLTVV.

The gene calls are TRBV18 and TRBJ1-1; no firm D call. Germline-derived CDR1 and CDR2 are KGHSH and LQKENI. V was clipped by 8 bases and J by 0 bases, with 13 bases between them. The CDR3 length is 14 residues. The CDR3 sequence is CASPSPGVNTEAFF. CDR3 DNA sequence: TGTGCCAGCCCGTCACCAGGAGTGAACACTGAAGCTTTCTTT.

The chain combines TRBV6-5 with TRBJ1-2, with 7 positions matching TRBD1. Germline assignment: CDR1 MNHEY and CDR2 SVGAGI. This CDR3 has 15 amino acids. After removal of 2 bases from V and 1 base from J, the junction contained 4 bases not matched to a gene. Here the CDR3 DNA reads TGTGCCAGCAGTTACCGGGACAGCTATAACTATGGCTACACCTTC. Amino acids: CASSYRDSYNYGYTF.

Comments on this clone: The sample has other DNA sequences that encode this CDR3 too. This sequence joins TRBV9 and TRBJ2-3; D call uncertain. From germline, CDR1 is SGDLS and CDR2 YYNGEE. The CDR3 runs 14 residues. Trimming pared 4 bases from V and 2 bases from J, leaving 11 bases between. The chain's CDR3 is CASSQTGDTDTQYF. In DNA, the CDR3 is TGTGCCAGCAGCCAAACTGGGGACACAGATACGCAGTATTTT. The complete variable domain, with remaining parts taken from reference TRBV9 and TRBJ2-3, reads DSGVTQTPKHLITATGQRVTLRCSPRSGDLSVYWYQQSLDQGLQFLIQYYNGEERAKGNILERFSAQQFPDLHSELNLSSLELGDSALYFCASSQTGDTDTQYFGPGTRLTVL.

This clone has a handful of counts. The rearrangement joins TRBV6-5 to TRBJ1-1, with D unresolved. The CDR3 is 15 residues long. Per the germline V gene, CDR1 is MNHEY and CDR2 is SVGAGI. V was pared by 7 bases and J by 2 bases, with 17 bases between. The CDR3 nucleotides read TGTGCCAGCACGCCCAACCAAGGCGTAAACACTGAAGCTTTCTTT. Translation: CASTPNQGVNTEAFF.

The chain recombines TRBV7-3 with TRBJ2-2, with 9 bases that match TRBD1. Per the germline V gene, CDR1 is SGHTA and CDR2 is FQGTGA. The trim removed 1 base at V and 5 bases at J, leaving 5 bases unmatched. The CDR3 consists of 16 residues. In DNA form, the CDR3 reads TGTGCCAGCAGCTTAATCATCGGACAGGGGACCGGGGAGCTGTTTTTT. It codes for CASSLIIGQGTGELFF. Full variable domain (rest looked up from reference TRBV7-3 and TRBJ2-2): GAGVSQTPSNKVTEKGKYVELRCDPISGHTALYWYRQSLGQGPEFLIYFQGTGAADDSGLPNDRFFAVRPEGSVSTLKIQRTERGDSAVYLCASSLIIGQGTGELFFGEGSRLTVL.

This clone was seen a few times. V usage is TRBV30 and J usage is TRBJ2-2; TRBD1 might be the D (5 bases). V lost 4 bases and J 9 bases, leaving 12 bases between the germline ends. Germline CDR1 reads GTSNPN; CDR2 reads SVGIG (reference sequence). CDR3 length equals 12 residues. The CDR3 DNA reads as TGTGCCTGGACCAGGGTAGGGCGGGAGCTGTTTTTT. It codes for CAWTRVGRELFF.

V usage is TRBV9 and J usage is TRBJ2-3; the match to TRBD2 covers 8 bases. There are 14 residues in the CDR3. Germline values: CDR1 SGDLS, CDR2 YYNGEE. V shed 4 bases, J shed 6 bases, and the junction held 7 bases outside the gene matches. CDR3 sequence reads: CASSTLAGSDTQYF. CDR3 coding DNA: TGTGCCAGCAGCACCCTAGCGGGCTCCGATACGCAGTATTTT.

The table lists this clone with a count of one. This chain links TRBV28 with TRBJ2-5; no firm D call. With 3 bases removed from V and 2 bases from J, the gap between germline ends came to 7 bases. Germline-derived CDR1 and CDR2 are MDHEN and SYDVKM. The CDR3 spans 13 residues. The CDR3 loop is CASSLHYQETQYF. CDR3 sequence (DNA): TGTGCCAGCAGTTTGCACTATCAAGAGACCCAGTACTTC. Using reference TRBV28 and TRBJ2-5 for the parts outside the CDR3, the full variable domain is DVKVTQSSRYLVKRTGEKVFLECVQDMDHENMFWYRQDPGLGLRLIYFSYDVKMKEKGDIPEGYSVSREKKERFSLILESASTNQTSMYLCASSLHYQETQYFGPGTRLLVL.

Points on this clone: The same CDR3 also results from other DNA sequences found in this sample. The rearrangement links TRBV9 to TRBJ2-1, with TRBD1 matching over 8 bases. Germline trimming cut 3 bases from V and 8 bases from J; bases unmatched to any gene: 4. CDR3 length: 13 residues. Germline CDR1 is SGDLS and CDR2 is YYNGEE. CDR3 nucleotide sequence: TGTGCCAGCAGCGAGGGGACAGGTGATGAGCAGTTCTTC. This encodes CASSEGTGDEQFF.

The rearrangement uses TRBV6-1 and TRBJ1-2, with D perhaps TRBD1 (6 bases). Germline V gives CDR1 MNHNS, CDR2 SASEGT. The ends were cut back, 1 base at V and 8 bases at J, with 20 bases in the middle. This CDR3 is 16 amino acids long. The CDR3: CASSEDGGGGRWGYTF. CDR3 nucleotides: TGTGCCAGCAGTGAAGACGGCGGGGGCGGTAGATGGGGCTACACCTTC.

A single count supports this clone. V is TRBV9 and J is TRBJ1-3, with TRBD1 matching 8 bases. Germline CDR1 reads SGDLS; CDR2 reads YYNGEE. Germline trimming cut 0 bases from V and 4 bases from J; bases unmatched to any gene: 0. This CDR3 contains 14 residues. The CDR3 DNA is TGTGCCAGCAGCGTAGGGGACAGGGGAAACACCATATATTTT. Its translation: CASSVGDRGNTIYF.

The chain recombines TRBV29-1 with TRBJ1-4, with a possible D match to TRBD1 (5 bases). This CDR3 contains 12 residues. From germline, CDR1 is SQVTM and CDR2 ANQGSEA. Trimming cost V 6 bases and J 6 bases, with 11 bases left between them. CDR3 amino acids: CSVGLNDEKLFF. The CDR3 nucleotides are TGCAGCGTGGGACTCAACGATGAAAAACTGTTTTTT.

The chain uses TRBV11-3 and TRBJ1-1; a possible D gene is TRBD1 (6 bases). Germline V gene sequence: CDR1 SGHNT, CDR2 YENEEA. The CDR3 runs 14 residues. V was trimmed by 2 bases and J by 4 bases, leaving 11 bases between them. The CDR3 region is CASSLQGPRTEAFF. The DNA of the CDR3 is TGTGCCAGCAGCTTACAGGGGCCTCGCACTGAAGCTTTCTTT.

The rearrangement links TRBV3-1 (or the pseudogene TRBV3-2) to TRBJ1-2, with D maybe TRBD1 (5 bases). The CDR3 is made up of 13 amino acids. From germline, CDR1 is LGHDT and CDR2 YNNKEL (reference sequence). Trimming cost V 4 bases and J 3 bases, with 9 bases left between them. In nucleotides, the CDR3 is TGTGCCAGCAGCCGCAGGGCGGACTATGGCTACACCTTC. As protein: CASSRRADYGYTF.

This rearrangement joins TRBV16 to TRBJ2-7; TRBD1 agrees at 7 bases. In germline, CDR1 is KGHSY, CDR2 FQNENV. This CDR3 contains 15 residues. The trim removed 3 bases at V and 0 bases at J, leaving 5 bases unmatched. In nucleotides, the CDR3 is TGTGCCAGCAGCCAGTGGGACAGTAGCTCCTACGAGCAGTACTTC. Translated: CASSQWDSSSYEQYF.

CDR3 nucleotide sequence: TGTGCCAGCAGCCGTTTAGCAACTGGGGCCAACGTCCTGACTTTC. It specifies CASSRLATGANVLTF. The rearrangement uses TRBV7-9 and TRBJ2-6; no firm D call. The CDR3 consists of 15 residues. Germline loops: CDR1 SEHNR, CDR2 FQNEAQ (reference sequence). The V gene lost 5 bases and the J gene lost 2 bases, with 10 bases spanning the gap.

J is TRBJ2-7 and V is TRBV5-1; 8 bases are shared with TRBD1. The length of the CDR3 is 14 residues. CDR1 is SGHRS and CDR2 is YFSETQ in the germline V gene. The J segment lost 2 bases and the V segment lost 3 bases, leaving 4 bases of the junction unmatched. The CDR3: CASSSGTGAYEQYF. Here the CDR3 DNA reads TGCGCCAGCAGCTCAGGGACAGGAGCCTACGAGCAGTACTTC.

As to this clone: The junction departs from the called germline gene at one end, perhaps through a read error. This chain's CDR3 is CASVLALENF. The CDR3 DNA sequence: TGTGCCAGCGTGCTTGCCCTTGAGAATTTT. The chain uses TRBV6-4 and TRBJ1-3; D is unresolved. CDR3 length: 10 residues. The germline gives CDR1 MRHNA, CDR2 SNTAGT.

The DNA for the CDR3 is TGTGCCAGCAGTCTCGGGCCTGGAAATCAGCCCCAGCATTTT. Protein sequence: CASSLGPGNQPQHF. This rearrangement joins TRBV6-5 to TRBJ1-5, with D uncertain. The CDR3 sequence is 14 residues long. The V and J ends lost 5 bases and 4 bases respectively, with 12 bases between them. CDR1 MNHEY and CDR2 SVGAGI come from the germline V gene.